This paragraph reports one TCR beta chain. Its antigen remains undetermined. Per-base qualities were not stored, and no clone one base away is much larger. This specimen's time point label, per the study, means: pretreatment peripheral blood. The cohort included 25 to 30 patients with locally advanced or metastatic urothelial carcinoma who were treated at Memorial Sloan Kettering on a trial protocol. Peripheral blood mononuclear cells were collected pretreatment and during treatment, with between 1 and 8 total time points per patient. The Qiagen DNeasy Blood extraction kit was used to purify genomic DNA from total PBMCs and from tumor samples. Collected pretreatment and during treatment, PBMCs were isolated and stored as previously described. This sample is drawn from a study of PD-L1 blockade in urothelial cancer (dated 2017 in TCRdb). The study in broad terms: All patients started therapy around 2014 and received atezolizumab 1,200 mg intravenously every 3 weeks. About nine tenths of the roughly 29 patients were identified as males with urothelial cancer of bladder origin, and a prior smoking history was reported by 18 of 29 patients. An ECOG performance status of 0 or 1 was recorded for the patients, and 0 to 3 prior chemotherapy regimens had been received by the patients. Blood samples were analyzed 3 weeks after the start of treatment (second dose) and 6 weeks after the start of treatment. Blood samples gave a median of approximately 150,000 T cells and 77,000 or so unique TCRs, with a median clonality of about 0.078. The study, an exploratory multi-omic analysis, examined somatic, immune and clinical correlates of response to PD-L1 blockade with atezolizumab in urothelial cancer. TCR sequencing covered pretreatment tumor samples and matched, serially collected peripheral blood taken before and after atezolizumab treatment. Durable clinical benefit was defined as a progression-free survival longer than 6 months, and TCR features were additionally tested against progression-free survival and overall survival. In the same patients, pretreatment tumors underwent whole exome sequencing and RNA sequencing in addition to TCR sequencing. Durable clinical benefit was achieved by nine patients and was not achieved by 20 patients. Under 30 patients had pretreatment blood TCR-seq, about 25 had at least one posttreatment blood collection, and about 25 had tumor TCR-seq. Here is what the overall study found, with its caveats: Because the sample size was small (n ≈ 30) and many exploratory analyses were performed, the results are intended to be hypothesis-generating. Improved progression-free and overall survival was found to be associated with pretreatment peripheral blood TCR clonality below the median. At 3 weeks after the start of treatment, tumor-associated TCR clones in peripheral blood had expanded more in patients with durable benefit (n ≈ 20, p = 0.022).

Counted from cysteine to phenylalanine, this CDR3 has 15 amino acids. The kept DNA is CDR3 alone, 45 bases in frame from the first base. V lost 5 bases and J lost 5 bases; the stretch between them is 15 bases long. Sequences SGHTA (CDR1) and FQGTGA (CDR2) are obtained from the germline V gene. To estimate absolute template abundance from read counts, synthetic TCR analog templates were spiked into each PCR. TCRbeta CDR3 regions were amplified from genomic DNA with bias-controlled V and J gene primers using the immunoSEQ assay. Rearranged TCRbeta segments were sequenced at approximately 20X coverage. For the original study's pipeline: Clustering was used to correct sequencing errors, and CDR3s were annotated against IMGT to assign V, D and J genes. Downstream analyses used only productive TCRbeta rearrangements and left out out-of-frame or stop-codon sequences. To compute clonality, Shannon entropy was normalized by the log of the number of unique productive sequences and then subtracted from one. Clones differing between time points or between blood and tumor were identified by Fisher's exact test with Benjamini-Hochberg correction at adjusted p below 0.01. The clones in this table, taken by TCRdb from immuneACCESS, are in-frame only. Not every clone is retained; where verified, under half of the shortfall comes from an unresolved V gene, and the cause of the rest is unknown. V and J calls and clone size are copied from that table; D and trimming were computed from the DNA. Here the sample has 100,000 to 150,000 clones; roughly 83% occur a single time. The top ten hold 3.2% of the sample.

Sequenced here: PBMCs, sampled around atezolizumab (anti-PD-L1) treatment. This receptor was taken from a man aged 45-60 years with urothelial cancer. The sequence is built from TRBV7-3 and TRBJ2-2; the D gene is perhaps TRBD2, from 6 matching bases. The DNA sequence reads TGTGCCAGCAGCCTGGGAGGACTTGGAACCGGGGAGCTGTTTTTT. This gives the protein CASSLGGLGTGELFF.